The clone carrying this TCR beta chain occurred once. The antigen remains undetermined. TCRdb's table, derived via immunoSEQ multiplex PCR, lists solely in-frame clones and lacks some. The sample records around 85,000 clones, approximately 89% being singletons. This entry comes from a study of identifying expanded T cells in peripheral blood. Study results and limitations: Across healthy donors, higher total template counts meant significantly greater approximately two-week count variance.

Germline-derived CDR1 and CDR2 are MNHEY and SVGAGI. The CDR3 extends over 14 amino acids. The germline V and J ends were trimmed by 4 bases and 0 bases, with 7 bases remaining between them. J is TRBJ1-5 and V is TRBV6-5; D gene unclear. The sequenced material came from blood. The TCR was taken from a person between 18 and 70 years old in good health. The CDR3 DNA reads TGTGCCAGCAGTTCTCCTGGTAGCAATCAGCCCCAGCATTTT. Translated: CASSSPGSNQPQHF.